This TCR beta chain is drawn from a study of cytomegalovirus exposure and HLA in healthy donors. Overall study results and limits: Within the data, a cluster of highly shared sequence variants was likely a sequencing artifact. Later analysis showed TCR association rates varying by HLA locus, highest for DRB1 and lowest for HLA-C.

V lost 6 bases to trimming and J lost 2 bases; unmatched junction nucleotides: 5. CDR1 and CDR2 from the germline V gene are WSHSY and SAAADI. The CDR3 length is 16 residues. This clone came up a few times. Its antigen remains unidentified. The PCR used 60 Vbeta and 13 Jbeta primers. The repertoire was sequenced with immunoSEQ multiplex PCR; TCRdb's copy has only in-frame clones and lacks some. The sample has some 130,000 clones, 77% seen once. Sequences were obtained from PBMCs. The TCR was taken from a male donor in good health and CMV-seronegative. The chain uses TRBV10-2 and TRBJ2-5; 14 bases line up with TRBD2. The DNA of the CDR3 is TGCGCCAGCAGGGGACTAGCGGGAGCTAAGCAAGAGACCCAGTACTTC. It yields the protein CASRGLAGAKQETQYF.